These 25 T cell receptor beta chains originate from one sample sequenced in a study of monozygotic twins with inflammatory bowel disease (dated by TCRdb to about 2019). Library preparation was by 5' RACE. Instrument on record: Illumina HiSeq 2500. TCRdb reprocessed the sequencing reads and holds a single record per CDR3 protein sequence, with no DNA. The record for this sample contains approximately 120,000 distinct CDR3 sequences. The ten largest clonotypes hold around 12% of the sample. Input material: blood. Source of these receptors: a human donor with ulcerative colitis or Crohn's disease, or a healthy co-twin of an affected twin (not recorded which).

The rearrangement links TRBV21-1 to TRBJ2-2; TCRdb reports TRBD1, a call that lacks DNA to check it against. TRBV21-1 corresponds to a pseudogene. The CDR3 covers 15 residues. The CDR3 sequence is CASTWDTGSTGELFF.

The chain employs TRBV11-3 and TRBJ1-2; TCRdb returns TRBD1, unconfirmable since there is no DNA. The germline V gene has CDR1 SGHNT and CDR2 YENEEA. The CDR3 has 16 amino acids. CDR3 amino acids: CASSLEGRGGNYGYTF.

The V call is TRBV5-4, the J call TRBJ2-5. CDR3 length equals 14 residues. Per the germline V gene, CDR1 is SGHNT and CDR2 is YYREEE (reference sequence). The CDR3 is CASSLSFEAETQYF.

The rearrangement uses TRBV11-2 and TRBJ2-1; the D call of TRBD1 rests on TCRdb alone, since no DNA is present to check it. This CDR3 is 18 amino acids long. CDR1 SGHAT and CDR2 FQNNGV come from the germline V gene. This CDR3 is CASRARRGGRSAYNEQFF.

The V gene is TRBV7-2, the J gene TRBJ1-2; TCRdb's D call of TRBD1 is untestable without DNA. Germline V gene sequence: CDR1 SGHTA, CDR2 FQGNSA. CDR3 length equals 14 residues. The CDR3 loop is CASSPRDRGNGYTF.

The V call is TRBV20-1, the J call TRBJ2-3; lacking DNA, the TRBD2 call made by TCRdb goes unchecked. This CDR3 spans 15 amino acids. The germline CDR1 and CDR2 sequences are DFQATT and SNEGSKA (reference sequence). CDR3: CSARAFGRPMKAQYF.

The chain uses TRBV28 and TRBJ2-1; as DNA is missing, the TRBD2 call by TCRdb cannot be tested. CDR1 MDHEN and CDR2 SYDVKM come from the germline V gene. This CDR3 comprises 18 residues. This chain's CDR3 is CASSTPNRLAGEYNEQFF.

The CDR3 region is CSARDRRGTNYGYTF. The chain uses TRBV20-1 and TRBJ1-2. The germline V gene encodes CDR1 DFQATT and CDR2 SNEGSKA (reference sequence). The CDR3 is 15 amino acids.

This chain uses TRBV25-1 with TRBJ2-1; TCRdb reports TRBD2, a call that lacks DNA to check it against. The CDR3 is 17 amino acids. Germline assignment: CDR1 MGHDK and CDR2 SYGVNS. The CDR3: CASSLLGTEGRDNEQFF.

CDR3 in amino acids: CASSAGTGGENYGYTF. The chain links TRBV5-6 to TRBJ1-2; as DNA is missing, the TRBD1 call by TCRdb cannot be tested. The CDR3 length is 16 residues. Per germline, CDR1 SGHDT and CDR2 YYEEEE.

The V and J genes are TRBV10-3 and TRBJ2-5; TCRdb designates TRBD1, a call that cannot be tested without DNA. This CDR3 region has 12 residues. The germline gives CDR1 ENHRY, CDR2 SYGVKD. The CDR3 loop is CAISPGRETQYF.

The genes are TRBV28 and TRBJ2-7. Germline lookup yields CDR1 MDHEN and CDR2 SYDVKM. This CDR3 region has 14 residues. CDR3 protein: CASSLPDLYYEQYF.

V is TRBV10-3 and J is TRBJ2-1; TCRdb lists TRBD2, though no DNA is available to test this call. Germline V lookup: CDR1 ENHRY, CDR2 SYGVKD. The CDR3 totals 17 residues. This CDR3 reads CAISPAGGSGSYNEQFF.

The CDR3 is CSARGLVTNVPQPQHF. The chain employs TRBV20-1 and TRBJ1-5. The germline gives CDR1 DFQATT, CDR2 SNEGSKA (reference sequence). This CDR3 is built from 16 residues.

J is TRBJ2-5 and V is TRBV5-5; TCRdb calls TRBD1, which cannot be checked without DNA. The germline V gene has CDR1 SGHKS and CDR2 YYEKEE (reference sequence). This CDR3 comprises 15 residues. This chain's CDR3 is CASSLGGDYQETQYF. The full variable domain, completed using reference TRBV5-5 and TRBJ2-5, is DAGVTQSPTHLIKTRGQQVTLRCSPISGHKSVSWYQQVLGQGPQFIFQYYEKEERGRGNFPDRFSARQFPNYSSELNVNALLLGDSALYLCASSLGGDYQETQYFGPGTRLLVL.

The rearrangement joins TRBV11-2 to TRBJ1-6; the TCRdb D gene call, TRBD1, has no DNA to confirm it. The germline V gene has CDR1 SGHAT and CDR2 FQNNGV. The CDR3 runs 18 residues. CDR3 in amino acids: CASSLGGRVMGYNSPLHF.

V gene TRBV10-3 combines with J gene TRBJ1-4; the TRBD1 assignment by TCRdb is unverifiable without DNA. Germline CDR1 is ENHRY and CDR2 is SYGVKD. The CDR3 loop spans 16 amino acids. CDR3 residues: CAISQTGEATNEKLFF.

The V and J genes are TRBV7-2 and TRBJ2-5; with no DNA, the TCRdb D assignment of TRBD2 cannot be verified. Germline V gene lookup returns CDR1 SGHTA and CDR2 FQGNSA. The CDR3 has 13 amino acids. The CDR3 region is CASTTGPQETQYF. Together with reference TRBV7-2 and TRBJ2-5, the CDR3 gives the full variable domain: GAGVSQSPSNKVTEKGKDVELRCDPISGHTALYWYRQSLGQGLEFLIYFQGNSAPDKSGLPSDRFSAERTGGSVSTLTIQRTQQEDSAVYLCASTTGPQETQYFGPGTRLLVL.

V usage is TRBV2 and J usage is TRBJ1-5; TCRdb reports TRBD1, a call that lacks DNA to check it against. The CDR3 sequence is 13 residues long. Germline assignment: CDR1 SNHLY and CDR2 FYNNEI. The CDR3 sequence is CASRRDSNQPQHF.

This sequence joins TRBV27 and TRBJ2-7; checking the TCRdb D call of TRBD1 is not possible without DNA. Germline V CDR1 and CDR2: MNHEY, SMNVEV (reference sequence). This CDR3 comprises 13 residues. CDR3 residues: CASSWTGPSEQYF.

CDR3 region: CASSSLEPKAGDSYNEQFF. The chain couples TRBV11-1 to TRBJ2-1; the D call of TRBD2 rests on TCRdb alone, since no DNA is present to check it. This CDR3 is built from 19 residues. CDR1 and CDR2 from the germline V gene are SGHAT and FQDESV (reference sequence).

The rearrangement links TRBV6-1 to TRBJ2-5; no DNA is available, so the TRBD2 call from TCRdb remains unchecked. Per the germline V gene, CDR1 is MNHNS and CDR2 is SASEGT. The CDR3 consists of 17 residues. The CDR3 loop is CASSAASGSILVETQYF.

This CDR3 is CASSLLLRNEQFF. The V and J genes are TRBV5-1 and TRBJ2-1. This CDR3 contains 13 residues. Germline values: CDR1 SGHRS, CDR2 YFSETQ.

CDR3: CASSRGGRGRNEQFF. The chain employs TRBV4-3 and TRBJ2-1; absent DNA, TCRdb's TRBD1 call cannot be checked. The CDR3 consists of 15 residues. The germline CDR1 and CDR2 sequences are LGHNA and YSLEER.

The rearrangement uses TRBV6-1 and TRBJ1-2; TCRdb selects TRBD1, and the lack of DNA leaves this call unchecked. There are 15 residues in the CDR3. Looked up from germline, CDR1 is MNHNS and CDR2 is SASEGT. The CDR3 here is CASRPRQGVSYGYTF.